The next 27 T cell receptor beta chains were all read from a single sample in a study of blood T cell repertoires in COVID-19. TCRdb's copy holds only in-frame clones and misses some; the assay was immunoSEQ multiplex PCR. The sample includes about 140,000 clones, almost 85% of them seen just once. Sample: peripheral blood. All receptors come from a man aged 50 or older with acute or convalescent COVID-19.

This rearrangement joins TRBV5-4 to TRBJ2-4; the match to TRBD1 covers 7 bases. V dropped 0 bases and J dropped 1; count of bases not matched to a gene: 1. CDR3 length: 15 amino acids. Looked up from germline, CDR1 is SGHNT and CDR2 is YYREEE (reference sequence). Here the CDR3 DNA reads TGTGCCAGCAGCTTGGAACAGGGGGCCAAAAACATTCAGTACTTC. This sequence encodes CASSLEQGAKNIQYF.

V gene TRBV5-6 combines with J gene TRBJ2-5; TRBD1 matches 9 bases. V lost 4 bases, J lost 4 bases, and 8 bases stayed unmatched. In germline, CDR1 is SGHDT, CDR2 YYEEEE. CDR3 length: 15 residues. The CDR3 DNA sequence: TGTGCCAGCAGCGTGGGACAGGGAGTAGGAGAGACCCAGTACTTC. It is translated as CASSVGQGVGETQYF. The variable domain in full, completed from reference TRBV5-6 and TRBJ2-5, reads DAGVTQSPTHLIKTRGQQVTLRCSPKSGHDTVSWYQQALGQGPQFIFQYYEEEERQRGNFPDRFSGHQFPNYSSELNVNALLLGDSALYLCASSVGQGVGETQYFGPGTRLLVL.

The CDR3 DNA follows: TGTGCCAGCAGCTCCATCGGACAGGGTAATTCACCCCTCCACTTT. Translated: CASSSIGQGNSPLHF. The chain uses TRBV7-9 and TRBJ1-6; 8 bases line up with TRBD1. The germline CDR1 and CDR2 sequences are SEHNR and FQNEAQ (reference sequence). J gave up 6 bases and V 4 bases, and 5 bases lay outside the gene matches. The CDR3 totals 15 residues.

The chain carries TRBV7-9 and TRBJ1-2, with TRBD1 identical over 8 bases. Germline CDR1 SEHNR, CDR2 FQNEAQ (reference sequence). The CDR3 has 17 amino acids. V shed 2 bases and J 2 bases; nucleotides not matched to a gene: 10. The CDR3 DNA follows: TGTGCCAGCAGCTTAAACCCAGGACAGGGAGGGAACTATGGCTACACCTTC. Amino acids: CASSLNPGQGGNYGYTF.

For the CDR3, the DNA is TGTGCCAGCAGCTTAGGGTCAGGGAATGAAAAACTGTTTTTT. The encoded protein is CASSLGSGNEKLFF. This chain connects TRBV7-9 to TRBJ1-4; D perhaps matches TRBD1 (5 bases). The CDR3 loop spans 14 amino acids. Per the germline V gene, CDR1 is SEHNR and CDR2 is FQNEAQ (reference sequence). Trimming stripped 1 base from V and 5 bases from J, with 8 bases between.

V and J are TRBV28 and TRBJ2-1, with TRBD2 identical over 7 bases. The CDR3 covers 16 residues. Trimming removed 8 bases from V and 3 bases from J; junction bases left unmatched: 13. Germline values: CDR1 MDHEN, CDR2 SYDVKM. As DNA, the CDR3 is TGTGCCAGCTTATCATCTGGGGCTAGCGGCTACAATGAGCAGTTCTTC. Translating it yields CASLSSGASGYNEQFF.

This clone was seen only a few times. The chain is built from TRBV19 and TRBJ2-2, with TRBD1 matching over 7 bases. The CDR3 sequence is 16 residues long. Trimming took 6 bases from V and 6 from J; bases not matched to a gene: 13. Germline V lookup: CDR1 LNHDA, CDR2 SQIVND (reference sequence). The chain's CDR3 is CASRAVQGHFAGELFF. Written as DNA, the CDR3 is TGTGCCAGTAGAGCCGTACAGGGGCATTTCGCCGGGGAGCTGTTTTTT.

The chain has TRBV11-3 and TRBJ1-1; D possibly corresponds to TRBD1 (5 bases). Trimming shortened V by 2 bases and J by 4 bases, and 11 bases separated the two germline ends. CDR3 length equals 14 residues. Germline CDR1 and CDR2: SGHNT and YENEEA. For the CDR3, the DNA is TGTGCCAGCAGCTTACTGACAGAAGTCACTGAAGCTTTCTTT. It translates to CASSLLTEVTEAFF.

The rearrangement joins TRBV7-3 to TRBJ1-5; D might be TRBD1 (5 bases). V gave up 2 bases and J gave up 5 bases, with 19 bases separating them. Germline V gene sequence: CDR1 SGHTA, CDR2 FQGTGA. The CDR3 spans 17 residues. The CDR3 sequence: CASSLFRKGRVYQPQHF. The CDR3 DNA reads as TGTGCCAGCAGCTTATTTCGGAAAGGCAGGGTTTATCAGCCCCAGCATTTT.

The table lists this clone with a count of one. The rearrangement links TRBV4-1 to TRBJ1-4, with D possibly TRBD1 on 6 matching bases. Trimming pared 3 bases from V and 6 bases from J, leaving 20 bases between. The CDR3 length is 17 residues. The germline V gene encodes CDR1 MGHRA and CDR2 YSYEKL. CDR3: CASSHRRGAPRDEKLFF. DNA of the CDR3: TGCGCCAGCAGCCACCGCCGGGGGGCCCCGAGGGATGAAAAACTGTTTTTT.

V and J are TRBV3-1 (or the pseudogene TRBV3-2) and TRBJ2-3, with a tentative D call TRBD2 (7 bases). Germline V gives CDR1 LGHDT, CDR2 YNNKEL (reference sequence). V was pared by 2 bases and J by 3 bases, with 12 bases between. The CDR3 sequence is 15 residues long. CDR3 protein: CASSQPGGGTDTQYF. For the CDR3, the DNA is TGTGCCAGCAGCCAACCGGGGGGCGGGACAGATACGCAGTATTTT.

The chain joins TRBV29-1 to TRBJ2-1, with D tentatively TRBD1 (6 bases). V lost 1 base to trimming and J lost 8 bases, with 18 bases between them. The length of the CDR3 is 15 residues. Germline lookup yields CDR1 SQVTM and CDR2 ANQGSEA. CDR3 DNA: TGCAGCGTTGAAGTTGGGGGCCACCTTTATGATGAGCAGTTCTTC. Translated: CSVEVGGHLYDEQFF.

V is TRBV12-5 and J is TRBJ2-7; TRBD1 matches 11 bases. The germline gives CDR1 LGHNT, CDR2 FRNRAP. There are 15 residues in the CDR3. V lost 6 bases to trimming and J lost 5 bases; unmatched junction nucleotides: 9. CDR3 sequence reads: CASGAQGQGGNEQYF. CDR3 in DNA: TGTGCTAGTGGGGCCCAGGGACAGGGGGGAAACGAGCAGTACTTC.

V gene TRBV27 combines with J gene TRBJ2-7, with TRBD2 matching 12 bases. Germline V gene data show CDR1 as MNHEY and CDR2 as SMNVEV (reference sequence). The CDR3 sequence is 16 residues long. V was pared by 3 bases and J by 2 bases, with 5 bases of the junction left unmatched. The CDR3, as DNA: TGTGCCAGCAGTTTCCGGACTAGCGGGGCCACCTACGAGCAGTACTTC. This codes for CASSFRTSGATYEQYF.

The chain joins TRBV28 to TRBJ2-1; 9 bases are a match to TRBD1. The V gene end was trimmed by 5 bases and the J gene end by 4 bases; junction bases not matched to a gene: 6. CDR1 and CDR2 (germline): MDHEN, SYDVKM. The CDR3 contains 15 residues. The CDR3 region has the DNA TGTGCCAGCAGTGCCCCGGGACAGGGTTACAATGAGCAGTTCTTC. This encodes CASSAPGQGYNEQFF. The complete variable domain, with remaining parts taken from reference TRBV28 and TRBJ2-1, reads DVKVTQSSRYLVKRTGEKVFLECVQDMDHENMFWYRQDPGLGLRLIYFSYDVKMKEKGDIPEGYSVSREKKERFSLILESASTNQTSMYLCASSAPGQGYNEQFFGPGTRLTVL.

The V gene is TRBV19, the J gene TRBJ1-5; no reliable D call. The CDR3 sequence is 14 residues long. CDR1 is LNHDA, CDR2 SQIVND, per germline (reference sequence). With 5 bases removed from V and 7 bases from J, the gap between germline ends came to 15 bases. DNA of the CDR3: TGTGCCAGTAGTCTACCTTACGGGGTCCAGCCCCAGCATTTT. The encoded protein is CASSLPYGVQPQHF.

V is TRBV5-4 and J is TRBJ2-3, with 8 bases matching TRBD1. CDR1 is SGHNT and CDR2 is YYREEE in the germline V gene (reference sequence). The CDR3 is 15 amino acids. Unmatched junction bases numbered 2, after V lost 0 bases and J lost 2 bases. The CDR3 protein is CASSLEGQATDTQYF. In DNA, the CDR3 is TGTGCCAGCAGCTTGGAGGGACAGGCCACAGATACGCAGTATTTT.

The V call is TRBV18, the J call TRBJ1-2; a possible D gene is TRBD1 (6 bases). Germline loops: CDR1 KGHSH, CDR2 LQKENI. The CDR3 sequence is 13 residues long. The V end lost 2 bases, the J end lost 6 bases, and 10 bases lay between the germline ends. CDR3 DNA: TGTGCCAGCTCACCATCAGGGACACATGGCTACACCTTC. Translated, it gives CASSPSGTHGYTF. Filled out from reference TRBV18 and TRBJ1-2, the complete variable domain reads NAGVMQNPRHLVRRRGQEARLRCSPMKGHSHVYWYRQLPEEGLKFMVYLQKENIIDESGMPKERFSAEFPKEGPSILRIQQVVRGDSAAYFCASSPSGTHGYTFGSGTRLTVV.

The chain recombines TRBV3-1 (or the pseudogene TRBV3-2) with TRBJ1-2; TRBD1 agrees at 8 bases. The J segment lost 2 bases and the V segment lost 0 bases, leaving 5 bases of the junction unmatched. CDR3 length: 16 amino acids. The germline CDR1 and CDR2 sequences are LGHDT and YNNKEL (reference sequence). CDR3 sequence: CASSQEKDRVNYGYTF. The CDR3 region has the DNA TGTGCCAGCAGCCAAGAGAAGGACAGGGTGAACTATGGCTACACCTTC.

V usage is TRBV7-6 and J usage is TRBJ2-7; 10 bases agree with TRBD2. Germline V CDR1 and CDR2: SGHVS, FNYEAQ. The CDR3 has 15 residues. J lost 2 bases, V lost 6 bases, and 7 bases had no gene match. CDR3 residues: CASSSTSGTTYEQYF. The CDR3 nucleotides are TGTGCCAGCAGTTCTACTAGCGGGACCACCTACGAGCAGTACTTC. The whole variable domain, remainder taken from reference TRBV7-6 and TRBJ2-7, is GAGVSQSPRYKVTKRGQDVALRCDPISGHVSLYWYRQALGQGPEFLTYFNYEAQQDKSGLPNDRFSAERPEGSISTLTIQRTEQRDSAMYRCASSSTSGTTYEQYFGPGTRLTVT.

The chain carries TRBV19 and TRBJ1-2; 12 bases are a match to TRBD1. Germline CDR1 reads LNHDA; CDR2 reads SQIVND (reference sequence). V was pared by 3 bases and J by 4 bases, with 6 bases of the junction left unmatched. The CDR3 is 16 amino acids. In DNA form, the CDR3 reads TGTGCCAGTAGTATCGAAGGGACAGGGGGCCTCTATGGCTACACCTTC. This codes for CASSIEGTGGLYGYTF.

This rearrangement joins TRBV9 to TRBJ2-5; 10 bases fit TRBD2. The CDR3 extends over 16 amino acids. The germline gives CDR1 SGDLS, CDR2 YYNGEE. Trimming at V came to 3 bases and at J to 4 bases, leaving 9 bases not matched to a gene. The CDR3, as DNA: TGTGCCAGCAGCGGCCTGATCAGCGGGGGGGCAGAGACCCAGTACTTC. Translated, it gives CASSGLISGGAETQYF.

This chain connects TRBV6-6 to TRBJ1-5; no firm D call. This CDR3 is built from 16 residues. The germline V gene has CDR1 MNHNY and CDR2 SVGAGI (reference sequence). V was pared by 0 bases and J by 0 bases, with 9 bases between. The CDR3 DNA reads TGTGCCAGCAGTTACTCGGAGGACGGTAGCAATCAGCCCCAGCATTTT. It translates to CASSYSEDGSNQPQHF.

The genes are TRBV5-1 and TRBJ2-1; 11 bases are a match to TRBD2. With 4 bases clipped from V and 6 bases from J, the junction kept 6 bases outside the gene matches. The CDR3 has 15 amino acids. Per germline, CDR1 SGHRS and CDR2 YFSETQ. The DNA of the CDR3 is TGCGCCAGCAGCGCAACTAGCGGGAGTGCCAATGAGCAGTTCTTC. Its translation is CASSATSGSANEQFF.

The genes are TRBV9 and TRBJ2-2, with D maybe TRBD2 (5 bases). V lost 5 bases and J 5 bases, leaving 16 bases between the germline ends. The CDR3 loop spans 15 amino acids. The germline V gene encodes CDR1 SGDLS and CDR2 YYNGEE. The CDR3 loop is CASSFLKGDTGELFF. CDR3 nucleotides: TGTGCCAGCAGTTTCCTGAAGGGAGATACCGGGGAGCTGTTTTTT.

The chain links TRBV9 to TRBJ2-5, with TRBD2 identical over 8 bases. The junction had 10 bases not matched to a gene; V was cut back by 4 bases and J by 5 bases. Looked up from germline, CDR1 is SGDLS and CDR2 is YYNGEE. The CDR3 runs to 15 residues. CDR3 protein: CASSPRPGGVETQYF. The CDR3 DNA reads TGTGCCAGCAGCCCCAGACCCGGGGGGGTCGAGACCCAGTACTTC.

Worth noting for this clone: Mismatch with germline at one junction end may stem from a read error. Here the CDR3 DNA reads TGTGCCATCAGCTCGGCTAGCGGCCCCGCAGATACGCAGTATTTT. This sequence encodes CAISSASGPADTQYF. The chain uses TRBV4-2 and TRBJ2-3, with TRBD2 matching over 7 bases. This CDR3 is built from 15 residues. The V gene's germline CDR1 is LGHNA and CDR2 YNFKEQ.